Here is one T cell receptor (beta chain) with its context. V shed 3 bases and J shed 12 bases, with 12 bases lying between them. The CDR3 contains 12 residues. Germline loops: CDR1 WNHNN, CDR2 SYGVQD (reference sequence). This sample was taken from a study of blood T cell repertoires in COVID-19. Assay used: immunoSEQ multiplex PCR; TCRdb lists only in-frame clones, some missing. The sample lists over 30,000 clones, about 74% seen once, with 16% in the top ten. The receptor comes from a human donor in a cohort sampled during active COVID-19. This chain links TRBV10-1 with TRBJ2-1, with a tentative D call TRBD1 (5 bases). Material: peripheral blood. The CDR3 is CASSDQGTTQFF. The CDR3 bases are TGCGCCAGCAGTGATCAGGGCACGACGCAGTTCTTC.